The next 25 T cell receptor beta chains were all read from a single sample in a study of Ad26.COV2.S vaccination and SARS-CoV-2 variants (dated by TCRdb to 2020 to 2022). The library came from the immunoSEQ multiplex PCR assay. TCRdb re-hosts the immuneACCESS table, in-frame sequences only. Its copies lack some clones; in the studies checked, an unresolved V gene accounts for under half of them, and the cause for the rest is not known. A total of around 450,000 clones appear in this sample, roughly nine tenths of them only once. The top ten clonotypes cover approximately 2.5% of the sample. The sample's treatment or condition label, in plain terms: 15 to 20 received Ad26.COV2.S at low or high dose, single or two shots; several received placebo; per-sample allocation not given. Repertoires of vaccine and placebo recipients were sequenced from samples collected on day 63 after the first injection.

Source: peripheral blood, taken in a trial of Ad26.COV2.S vaccine versus placebo. Receptor source: a person between 18 and 65 years old who received the Ad26.COV2.S COVID-19 vaccine or a placebo.

V usage is TRBV5-4 and J usage is TRBJ1-2; D unclear. Per germline, CDR1 SGHNT and CDR2 YYREEE (reference sequence). The CDR3 consists of 14 residues. V dropped 4 bases and J dropped 7 bases, with 17 bases sitting between them. The CDR3 DNA is TGTGCCAGCAGCCTGACGAGGGAGGGCTCTGGCTACACCTTC. This encodes CASSLTREGSGYTF.

The V and J genes are TRBV7-2 and TRBJ2-7; tentative D call: TRBD2 (6 bases). Trimming removed 0 bases from V and 3 bases from J, with 9 bases in between. This CDR3 is built from 14 residues. CDR1 SGHTA and CDR2 FQGNSA come from the germline V gene. The CDR3, as DNA: TGTGCCAGCAGCTTAGCCCGGGGGAACTACGAGCAGTACTTC. It specifies CASSLARGNYEQYF.

The chain couples TRBV6-5 to TRBJ1-5; D unresolved. The germline gives CDR1 MNHEY, CDR2 SVGAGI. The CDR3 totals 13 residues. Trimming cost V 3 bases and J 3 bases, with 6 bases left between them. The CDR3 bases are TGTGCCAGCAGTTATAGGAACAATCAGCCCCAGCATTTT. This translates into CASSYRNNQPQHF.

The chain joins TRBV15 to TRBJ2-1, with D perhaps matching TRBD2 (7 bases). Trimming left V 3 bases short and J 4 bases short, with 19 bases between. Germline CDR1 reads LNHNV; CDR2 reads YYDKDF (reference sequence). There are 17 residues in the CDR3. CDR3 sequence (DNA): TGTGCCACCAGCAGGTCGCGGGGGCCCACCTCTTACAATGAGCAGTTCTTC. Translating it yields CATSRSRGPTSYNEQFF.

In its sample, this clone was seen many times. The V gene is TRBV10-3, the J gene TRBJ2-7, with a weak D call TRBD1 (5 bases). Germline lookup yields CDR1 ENHRY and CDR2 SYGVKD. Trimming took off 6 bases at V and 3 bases at J, with 15 bases between the two ends. The CDR3 spans 14 residues. The CDR3 DNA is TGTGCCATCAGGCTGGACACCCCGGACTACGAGCAGTACTTC. Protein sequence: CAIRLDTPDYEQYF.

The chain links TRBV6-5 to TRBJ1-6; D is uncertain. The CDR3 is 15 residues long. V lost 0 bases, J lost 14 bases, and 17 bases lay in between. Germline V CDR1 and CDR2: MNHEY, SVGAGI. CDR3 sequence (DNA): TGTGCCAGCAGTTACTCAGGGCGGCAATGGGATACCCTCCACTTT. This translates into CASSYSGRQWDTLHF.

The V gene is TRBV2, the J gene TRBJ1-1, with 7 nucleotides matching TRBD1. V lost 1 base and J lost 0; bases outside the gene matches: 14. This CDR3 is built from 19 residues. CDR1 is SNHLY and CDR2 is FYNNEI in the germline V gene. Here the CDR3 reads CASSEGGGLWTGLNTEAFF. DNA for the CDR3: TGTGCCAGCAGTGAAGGTGGGGGCTTATGGACAGGATTGAACACTGAAGCTTTCTTT.

The chain combines TRBV5-8 with TRBJ1-2; 9 bases are a match to TRBD1. CDR1 and CDR2 from the germline V gene are SGHTS and YDEGEE. The CDR3 extends over 16 amino acids. V was clipped by 1 base and J by 5 bases; unmatched bases: 9. The CDR3, as DNA: TGTGCCAGCAGCTTGTGGGGCTCCGGGACAGGGTATGGCTACACCTTC. It encodes CASSLWGSGTGYGYTF.

The chain carries TRBV4-3 and TRBJ2-4; a weak D match, TRBD2 (5 bases). Germline CDR1 and CDR2: LGHNA and YSLEER. Trimming left V 0 bases short and J 9 bases short, with 15 bases between. The CDR3 totals 15 residues. CDR3 sequence: CASSQEPGVGGIQYF. Here the CDR3 DNA reads TGCGCCAGCAGCCAAGAACCCGGGGTGGGTGGCATTCAGTACTTC.

CDR3 sequence reads: CASSHGRVFGNQPQHF. CDR3 in DNA: TGTGCCAGCAGCCATGGACGGGTATTTGGGAATCAGCCCCAGCATTTT. The gene calls are TRBV4-2 and TRBJ1-5; D not resolved. V gave up 3 bases and J gave up 4 bases, with 16 bases separating them. The CDR3 covers 16 residues. Germline V gene lookup returns CDR1 LGHNA and CDR2 YNFKEQ.

The chain combines TRBV18 with TRBJ2-2; D not certain. This CDR3 contains 13 residues. Germline loops: CDR1 KGHSH, CDR2 LQKENI. Trimming cost V 1 base and J 8 bases, with 8 bases left between them. The DNA for the CDR3 is TGTGCCAGCTCACCACGGGCCGGAGGGGAGCTGTTTTTT. It encodes CASSPRAGGELFF.

The chain employs TRBV9 and TRBJ1-1, with 7 bases lining up with TRBD1. The germline CDR1 and CDR2 sequences are SGDLS and YYNGEE. The CDR3 is 15 amino acids. V lost 0 bases, J lost 4 bases, and 6 bases stayed unmatched. The CDR3 DNA sequence: TGTGCCAGCAGCGTAGGGGGAGGGGGCGTCACTGAAGCTTTCTTT. Translated, it gives CASSVGGGGVTEAFF. The variable domain in full, completed from reference TRBV9 and TRBJ1-1, reads DSGVTQTPKHLITATGQRVTLRCSPRSGDLSVYWYQQSLDQGLQFLIQYYNGEERAKGNILERFSAQQFPDLHSELNLSSLELGDSALYFCASSVGGGGVTEAFFGQGTRLTVV.

The chain employs TRBV7-2 and TRBJ1-6, with 7 bases identical to TRBD1. After removal of 2 bases from V and 9 bases from J, the junction contained 4 bases not matched to a gene. Germline CDR1 is SGHTA and CDR2 is FQGNSA. CDR3 length: 14 residues. CDR3 region: CASSLTYRGSPLHF. Here the CDR3 DNA reads TGTGCCAGCAGCTTAACCTACAGGGGTTCACCCCTCCACTTT. The full variable domain, rest sourced from reference TRBV7-2 and TRBJ1-6, is GAGVSQSPSNKVTEKGKDVELRCDPISGHTALYWYRQSLGQGLEFLIYFQGNSAPDKSGLPSDRFSAERTGGSVSTLTIQRTQQEDSAVYLCASSLTYRGSPLHFGNGTRLTVT.

The chain joins TRBV3-1 (or the pseudogene TRBV3-2) to TRBJ2-7; D is perhaps TRBD2 (6 bases). Germline V gene data show CDR1 as LGHDT and CDR2 as YNNKEL (reference sequence). The CDR3 has 15 residues. V lost 1 base to trimming and J lost 0 bases, with 10 bases between them. CDR3 loop: CASSQAGDLSYEQYF. CDR3 coding DNA: TGTGCCAGCAGCCAAGCGGGGGACCTCTCCTACGAGCAGTACTTC.

V is TRBV6-5 and J is TRBJ2-7, with D tentatively TRBD1 or TRBD2 (6 bases each). This CDR3 comprises 13 residues. Germline V gene data show CDR1 as MNHEY and CDR2 as SVGAGI. Deletions cut 7 bases from V and 0 bases from J, with 10 bases between. The CDR3 spells CASIGGSSYEQYV. In nucleotides, the CDR3 is TGTGCCAGCATAGGGGGGAGCTCCTACGAGCAGTACGTC.

The chain is built from TRBV18 and TRBJ2-3; D gene unclear. From germline, CDR1 is KGHSH and CDR2 LQKENI. This CDR3 is built from 14 residues. V dropped 2 bases and J dropped 5 bases, with 11 bases sitting between them. This CDR3 reads CASSPLGTGDTQYF. The CDR3 DNA is TGTGCCAGCTCACCATTGGGAACGGGAGATACGCAGTATTTT.

This sequence joins TRBV3-1 (or the pseudogene TRBV3-2) and TRBJ1-5, with 7 bases fitting TRBD1. Germline V gene data show CDR1 as LGHDT and CDR2 as YNNKEL (reference sequence). Trimming cost V 4 bases and J 8 bases; bases outside gene matches: 11. The CDR3 totals 15 residues. CDR3 amino acids: CASSLGGGRVEPQHF. In nucleotides, the CDR3 is TGTGCCAGCAGCCTCGGAGGGGGCCGGGTGGAGCCCCAGCATTTT.

The chain recombines TRBV7-9 with TRBJ2-1, with 15 bases aligning to TRBD2. Germline CDR1 reads SEHNR; CDR2 reads FQNEAQ (reference sequence). This CDR3 is built from 19 residues. Unmatched junction bases numbered 7, after V lost 4 bases and J lost 0 bases. In nucleotides, the CDR3 is TGTGCCAGCAGCTATCCCGGGACTAGCGGGAGGAGCTCCTACAATGAGCAGTTCTTC. Its protein product is CASSYPGTSGRSSYNEQFF.

This chain joins TRBV4-1 and TRBJ2-1; D may match TRBD1 or TRBD2 (5 bases each). The germline V and J ends were trimmed by 8 bases and 9 bases, with 20 bases remaining between them. There are 14 residues in the CDR3. Germline V CDR1 and CDR2: MGHRA, YSYEKL. CDR3 loop: CASRPIGENREQFF. The DNA for the CDR3 is TGCGCCAGCCGCCCTATAGGGGAGAACCGTGAGCAGTTCTTC.

This clone was picked up one time. This chain joins TRBV9 and TRBJ1-2; maybe TRBD1 (6 bases). The CDR3 totals 14 residues. Germline CDR1 reads SGDLS; CDR2 reads YYNGEE. V gave up 0 bases and J gave up 7 bases, with 13 bases separating them. The CDR3 region is CASSVDRAVGGYTF. In DNA form, the CDR3 reads TGTGCCAGCAGCGTAGACAGGGCAGTAGGTGGCTACACCTTC.

The chain joins TRBV5-5 to TRBJ1-2; possibly TRBD1 for D (5 bases). The CDR3 has 12 amino acids. The germline V gene encodes CDR1 SGHKS and CDR2 YYEKEE (reference sequence). Trimming removed 6 bases at V and 7 bases at J, with 13 bases between. CDR3 sequence (DNA): TGTGCCAGCAAACAGGATGAGGCTGGCTACACCTTC. It is translated as CASKQDEAGYTF.

The rearrangement joins TRBV10-1 to TRBJ1-1, with D possibly TRBD1 on 5 matching bases. The CDR3 is 14 residues long. The germline V and J ends were trimmed by 6 bases and 8 bases, with 19 bases remaining between them. Germline loops: CDR1 WNHNN, CDR2 SYGVQD (reference sequence). This chain's CDR3 is CASRVTSQGPEAFF. The DNA for the CDR3 is TGCGCCAGCAGAGTCACCTCTCAGGGCCCGGAAGCTTTCTTT.

The V call is TRBV5-4, the J call TRBJ1-6; D perhaps matches TRBD1 (5 bases). The V gene's germline CDR1 is SGHNT and CDR2 YYREEE (reference sequence). CDR3 length: 16 amino acids. V was shortened by 4 bases and J by 10 bases, with 21 bases between the two germline ends. CDR3: CASSLNGALTGSPLHF. CDR3 DNA sequence: TGTGCCAGCAGCCTTAATGGCGCGTTAACAGGATCACCCCTCCACTTT.

The CDR3 region has the DNA TGTGCCAGCAGTTACCATAGCGGGGGGTTCTACGAGCAGTACTTC. It encodes CASSYHSGGFYEQYF. The V and J genes are TRBV6-2 or TRBV6-3 and TRBJ2-7, with TRBD2 matching 10 bases. Germline V gene data show CDR1 as MNHEY and CDR2 as SVGEGT. The CDR3 extends over 15 amino acids. Trimming cost V 2 bases and J 3 bases; bases outside gene matches: 4.

The chain joins TRBV9 to TRBJ1-4; D might be TRBD1 (5 bases). Trimming pared 4 bases from V and 0 bases from J, leaving 13 bases between. Germline lookup yields CDR1 SGDLS and CDR2 YYNGEE. CDR3 size: 16 residues. CDR3 region: CASSPSEGTTNEKLFF. In DNA form, the CDR3 reads TGTGCCAGCAGCCCCTCTGAGGGGACAACTAATGAAAAACTGTTTTTT.